Described below is a single T cell receptor beta chain sequence and its context. What it binds is not known. As originally analysed: Sequence data from immunoSEQ were junction-only and lacked quality scores; consequently, filtering differed. The assay was immunoSEQ multiplex PCR, and TCRdb's table has in-frame clones only and misses some. That table supplies the V and J calls and clone size; D and trimming were determined from the DNA. The sample lists under 2.5 million clones, about nine tenths seen once, with roughly 0.34% in the top ten. The data were taken from a study of shared clonotypes between healthy human individuals. CD4+ cell separation produced CD45RA+ naive and CD45RA-negative memory subsets. Whole-study results and caveats: Generally, naive subsets came out with larger estimated richness than memory subsets.

The TCR comes from a man between 18 and 29 years old in good health. Some clones in this sample may be carry-over from other donors' samples. Sequencing used naive CD4+ T cells from PBMCs. This sample's subset: CD45RA+ positively selected.

CDR3 sequence (DNA): TGTGCCTGGGATAGGAGGGGATCTACGTATGGCTACACCTTC. This codes for CAWDRRGSTYGYTF. V usage is TRBV30 and J usage is TRBJ1-2; possibly TRBD1 for D (5 bases). CDR1 and CDR2 (germline): GTSNPN, SVGIG (reference sequence). The V end lost 5 bases, the J end lost 5 bases, and 18 bases lay between the germline ends. The CDR3 is made up of 14 amino acids.